This T cell receptor (beta chain) was documented in a study of beta chain features in type 1 diabetes. Notes on the study in general: Patients and controls would be equally affected if PCR favored shorter templates.

The entirety of the isolated RNA underwent reverse transcription, so expressed TCRB transcripts were sequenced. Sequencing was performed with immunoSEQ multiplex PCR; in TCRdb, only in-frame clones are kept and a portion is missing. The profile shows about 470,000 clones, approximately 30% of them singletons. Regarding this clone: The antigen remains undetermined.

The CDR3 extends over 12 amino acids. V lost 6 bases and J 2 bases, leaving 8 bases between the germline ends. Germline-derived CDR1 and CDR2 are SGHTA and FQGNSA. The sequence was obtained from a young man in good health. Sequencing was carried out using naive CD4+ T cells from blood. The rearrangement links TRBV7-2 to TRBJ2-7; a possible D gene is TRBD1 (5 bases). The CDR3 is CASRGAAYEQYF. As DNA, the CDR3 is TGTGCCAGCAGAGGGGCAGCCTACGAGCAGTACTTC.